Below, 14 T cell receptor beta chains from the same sample are listed, as sequenced in a study of regulatory T cells in long-lasting Graves disease. Time point here: persistent/refractory GD, antithyroid drugs over 5 years with positive TRAb. PBMC-derived RNA was used for the TCR library. HTBI primers from iRepertoire and Arm-PCR of CDR3 regions yielded the TCR beta libraries. MiXCR was run by TCRdb on the multiplex PCR reads, yielding one entry per CDR3 protein. The sample carries 700,000 or so distinct CDR3 sequences, 30% recorded once. Sample: peripheral blood mononuclear cells (PBMCs), taken when the disease was refractory, from a patient treated with antithyroid drugs. The receptors stem from a female donor with Graves disease.

At least ten counts were recorded for this clonotype. The genes are TRBV28 and TRBJ1-2; possible D gene TRBD1, 6 bases. The ends were cut back, 6 bases at V and 1 base at J, with 9 bases in the middle. The CDR3 consists of 13 residues. Germline CDR1 MDHEN, CDR2 SYDVKM. Here the CDR3 reads CASRYRVNYGYTF. CDR3 coding DNA: TGTGCCAGCAGATACAGGGTTAACTATGGCTACACCTTC.

Concerning this clonotype itself: Relative to the germline gene, one junction end is altered; a read error may explain this. The gene calls are TRBV30 and TRBJ1-1; 9 bases agree with TRBD1. Germline values: CDR1 GTSNPN, CDR2 SVGIG (reference sequence). The CDR3 is 15 amino acids. CDR3: CAWTGTGRVNTEAFF. Here the CDR3 DNA reads TGTGCCTGGACGGGGACAGGGAGGGTGAATACTGAAGCTTTCTTT.

This clonotype has a handful of counts. The chain uses TRBV27 and TRBJ1-2, with no clear D. Germline V lookup: CDR1 MNHEY, CDR2 SMNVEV (reference sequence). Trimming removed 3 bases from V and 2 bases from J, with 10 bases in between. The CDR3 sequence is 14 residues long. CDR3 protein: CASSFNGPNYGYTF. The DNA of the CDR3 is TGTGCCAGCAGTTTCAATGGACCCAACTATGGCTACACCTTC.

This clonotype has just a few counts. The V gene is TRBV2, the J gene TRBJ2-1; D might be TRBD2 (5 bases). There are 14 residues in the CDR3. CDR1 is SNHLY and CDR2 is FYNNEI in the germline V gene. The V end lost 7 bases, the J end lost 12 bases, and 22 bases lay between the germline ends. The CDR3 protein is CASMLRAMSGVQFF. DNA for the CDR3: TGTGCCAGCATGTTGAGGGCCATGTCCGGAGTGCAGTTCTTC.

This chain joins TRBV20-1 and TRBJ1-1; unclear D gene. Deletions cut 0 bases from V and 8 bases from J, with 10 bases between. Germline assignment: CDR1 DFQATT and CDR2 SNEGSKA (reference sequence). CDR3 length: 12 residues. The CDR3 loop is CSARDNGGEAFF. As DNA, the CDR3 is TGCAGTGCTAGAGATAACGGAGGAGAAGCTTTCTTT.

This clonotype was observed many times. The V gene is TRBV6-1, the J gene TRBJ1-2, with D uncertain. Germline V gene sequence: CDR1 MNHNS, CDR2 SASEGT. This CDR3 has 12 amino acids. The V end lost 5 bases, the J end lost 0 bases, and 4 bases lay between the germline ends. The CDR3 region is CASSRANYGYTF. For the CDR3, the DNA is TGTGCCAGCAGTAGAGCTAACTATGGCTACACCTTC.

There are many counts of this clonotype. The rearrangement joins TRBV6-1 to TRBJ1-2, with D possibly matching TRBD1 (5 bases). Germline assignment: CDR1 MNHNS and CDR2 SASEGT. There are 14 residues in the CDR3. V lost 5 bases to trimming and J lost 2 bases, with 12 bases between them. The CDR3 bases are TGTGCCAGCAGTCTTCGGGACGGGAACTATGGCTACACCTTC. This translates into CASSLRDGNYGYTF.

For this clonotype: A clone one base away is much larger, so this may be a read error. CDR3 region: CVSSPPGLAATGELFF. The CDR3 DNA is TGTGTCAGCAGTCCTCCGGGACTAGCCGCGACCGGGGAGCTGTTTTTT. The chain links TRBV28 to TRBJ2-2; TRBD2 agrees at 9 bases. The V gene's germline CDR1 is MDHEN and CDR2 SYDVKM. CDR3 length: 16 residues.

Concerning this clonotype itself: A read error may explain this, as a much larger clone is one base away. V usage is TRBV2 and J usage is TRBJ1-5; TRBD1 agrees at 9 bases. V lost 11 bases to trimming and J lost 4 bases; unmatched junction nucleotides: 15. Germline CDR1 SNHLY, CDR2 FYNNEI. The CDR3 has 16 residues. In DNA, the CDR3 is TGTGCCGGCGGCTGGACAGGGGAGGGAGGGAATCAGCCCCAGCATTTT. Its translation is CAGGWTGEGGNQPQHF.

This clonotype has a handful of counts. The rearrangement joins TRBV19 to TRBJ2-2; 10 bases line up with TRBD1. J was trimmed by 4 bases and V by 8 bases; bases with no gene match: 7. The germline V gene has CDR1 LNHDA and CDR2 SQIVND (reference sequence). The CDR3 sequence is 15 residues long. CDR3 sequence reads: CASALGDRGTGELFF. In DNA, the CDR3 is TGTGCCAGTGCCCTTGGGGACAGGGGCACCGGGGAGCTGTTTTTT.

The table lists this clonotype with many counts. The J gene is TRBJ2-5, the V gene TRBV20-1, with D perhaps being TRBD1 or TRBD2 (6 bases each). The CDR3 spans 13 residues. Per the germline V gene, CDR1 is DFQATT and CDR2 is SNEGSKA (reference sequence). Trimming left V 6 bases short and J 5 bases short, with 16 bases between. Here the CDR3 DNA reads TGCAGTGCGCCGGGGGCTAGCTTCGAGACCCAGTACTTC. Translation: CSAPGASFETQYF.

This clonotype was recorded a few times. The chain couples TRBV19 to TRBJ1-2; weak D call: TRBD1 (6 bases). The germline CDR1 and CDR2 sequences are LNHDA and SQIVND (reference sequence). V lost 4 bases to trimming and J lost 5 bases, with 11 bases between them. There are 13 residues in the CDR3. The CDR3 DNA is TGTGCCAGTAGTAGGACAGAGCTGTATGGCTACACCTTC. Translated, it gives CASSRTELYGYTF. Variable domain in full (rest from reference TRBV19 and TRBJ1-2): DGGITQSPKYLFRKEGQNVTLSCEQNLNHDAMYWYRQDPGQGLRLIYYSQIVNDFQKGDIAEGYSVSREKKESFPLTVTSAQKNPTAFYLCASSRTELYGYTFGSGTRLTVV.

This CDR3 reads CASSRDGAVYGYTF. The CDR3 region has the DNA TGTGCCAGCAGCAGGGACGGCGCCGTCTATGGCTACACCTTC. This sequence joins TRBV5-6 and TRBJ1-2, with D perhaps matching TRBD1 (5 bases). The ends were cut back, 4 bases at V and 4 bases at J, with 14 bases in the middle. Germline lookup yields CDR1 SGHDT and CDR2 YYEEEE. This CDR3 is built from 14 residues.

This clonotype was observed many times. This chain connects TRBV28 to TRBJ1-4; D is unresolved. V shed 3 bases and J shed 5 bases, with 10 bases lying between them. The CDR3 loop spans 14 amino acids. In germline, CDR1 is MDHEN, CDR2 SYDVKM. Here the CDR3 reads CASSFGRLNEKLFF. The DNA of the CDR3 is TGTGCCAGCAGTTTCGGGCGACTAAATGAAAAACTGTTTTTT. Full variable domain (rest looked up from reference TRBV28 and TRBJ1-4): DVKVTQSSRYLVKRTGEKVFLECVQDMDHENMFWYRQDPGLGLRLIYFSYDVKMKEKGDIPEGYSVSREKKERFSLILESASTNQTSMYLCASSFGRLNEKLFFGSGTQLSVL.